The 16 T cell receptor beta chains below were found in one sample sequenced in a study of response to subunit inactivated influenza vaccine. TCRdb passed the RT-PCR reads through MiXCR, listing each CDR3 protein once. The sample has about 240,000 distinct CDR3 sequences, 12% seen once. The specimen comprised non-naive T cells sorted from PBMCs, sampled less than 15 days before vaccination. These receptors all come from a man aged 50 to 59 who received an inactivated influenza vaccine.

In its sample, this clonotype was seen a few times. V usage is TRBV9 and J usage is TRBJ1-4; D might be TRBD1 (5 bases). This CDR3 spans 15 amino acids. V was clipped by 4 bases and J by 3 bases, with 13 bases between them. CDR1 and CDR2 from the germline V gene are SGDLS and YYNGEE. Written as DNA, the CDR3 is TGTGCCAGCAGCCCAAGGGACGGCTCTAATGAAAAACTGTTTTTT. Protein product: CASSPRDGSNEKLFF.

This clonotype was seen a few times. The CDR3 loop reads CASSYLGADNEQFF. For the CDR3, the DNA is TGTGCCAGCAGTTACTTGGGTGCGGACAATGAGCAGTTCTTC. The chain recombines TRBV6-2 or TRBV6-3 with TRBJ2-1, with no clear D. Germline V gene lookup returns CDR1 MNHEY and CDR2 SVGEGT. The CDR3 has 14 amino acids. Trimming took 1 base from V and 5 from J, leaving 9 bases between them.

V gene TRBV4-3 combines with J gene TRBJ1-4, with TRBD1 as a possible D gene (5 bases). Deletions cut 1 base from V and 4 bases from J, with 13 bases between. In germline, CDR1 is LGHNA, CDR2 YSLEER. This CDR3 has 16 amino acids. This chain's CDR3 is CASSQAYGGSNEKLFF. In DNA, the CDR3 is TGCGCCAGCAGCCAAGCGTATGGGGGGAGTAATGAAAAACTGTTTTTT.

The table lists this clonotype with a few counts. The chain is built from TRBV7-6 and TRBJ2-7, with TRBD2 as a possible D gene (5 bases). CDR3 length: 13 residues. The germline V gene encodes CDR1 SGHVS and CDR2 FNYEAQ. V shed 3 bases and J shed 3 bases, with 9 bases lying between them. Here the CDR3 DNA reads TGTGCCAGCAGCTTTGGCGGGTACTACGAGCAGTACTTC. Protein sequence: CASSFGGYYEQYF.

Only a few counts were recorded for this clonotype. The chain is built from TRBV6-5 and TRBJ1-2, with TRBD1 as a possible D gene (5 bases). Deletions cut 4 bases from V and 8 bases from J, with 14 bases between. This CDR3 has 13 residues. Per the germline V gene, CDR1 is MNHEY and CDR2 is SVGAGI. In nucleotides, the CDR3 is TGTGCCAGCAGTTCGACCGGGGCGGGAGGCTACACCTTC. Amino acid sequence: CASSSTGAGGYTF.

V and J are TRBV20-1 and TRBJ2-5; either TRBD1 or TRBD2 may supply D (5 bases each). The CDR3 spans 16 residues. Germline CDR1 is DFQATT and CDR2 is SNEGSKA (reference sequence). V lost 7 bases to trimming and J lost 4 bases, with 25 bases between them. The CDR3 loop reads CSGIVGGSLRGETQYF. The CDR3 region has the DNA TGCAGTGGAATAGTTGGGGGATCCCTCCGAGGAGAGACCCAGTACTTC.

This chain uses TRBV24-1 with TRBJ1-1; 10 bases match TRBD1. The CDR3 is 13 residues long. Losses at the gene ends were 4 bases for V and 6 bases for J; bases not matched to a gene: 1. CDR1 is KGHDR and CDR2 is SFDVKD in the germline V gene. CDR3 in DNA: TGTGCCACCAGTGACGGACAGGGGGCTGAAGCTTTCTTT. Translation: CATSDGQGAEAFF.

CDR3: CASSPYGTDTQYF. CDR3 coding DNA: TGTGCCAGCAGCCCTTACGGCACAGATACGCAGTATTTT. This chain uses TRBV7-2 with TRBJ2-3; D is uncertain. This CDR3 is built from 13 residues. V dropped 5 bases and J dropped 1 base, with 7 bases sitting between them. CDR1 and CDR2 from the germline V gene are SGHTA and FQGNSA.

The chain links TRBV7-9 to TRBJ2-7; TRBD1 might be the D (6 bases). V was clipped by 5 bases and J by 1 base, with 12 bases between them. Germline-derived CDR1 and CDR2 are SEHNR and FQNEAQ (reference sequence). The CDR3 length is 14 residues. CDR3 bases: TGTGCCAGCAGCCCACTGGACAGATCCTACGAGCAGTACTTC. The encoded protein is CASSPLDRSYEQYF.

The table lists this clonotype with a few counts. The J gene is TRBJ1-5, the V gene TRBV4-3; no reliable D call. Germline lookup yields CDR1 LGHNA and CDR2 YSLEER. The CDR3 totals 15 residues. With 0 bases removed from V and 7 bases from J, the gap between germline ends came to 13 bases. CDR3 sequence reads: CASSQDVSGPQPQHF. Here the CDR3 DNA reads TGCGCCAGCAGCCAAGATGTGTCCGGGCCCCAGCCCCAGCATTTT.

V gene TRBV5-1 combines with J gene TRBJ2-3; TRBD1 aligns across 7 bases. The CDR3 loop spans 14 amino acids. The J segment lost 5 bases and the V segment lost 2 bases, leaving 5 bases of the junction unmatched. The germline gives CDR1 SGHRS, CDR2 YFSETQ. The CDR3 region is CASSFDRVGDTQYF. The CDR3 region has the DNA TGCGCCAGCAGCTTCGACAGGGTTGGAGATACGCAGTATTTT.

The V call is TRBV18, the J call TRBJ2-1, with a possible D match to TRBD1 (6 bases). From germline, CDR1 is KGHSH and CDR2 LQKENI. V lost 3 bases, J lost 9 bases, and 15 bases lay in between. This CDR3 is built from 14 residues. The CDR3 region is CASSPSRTVIEQFF. The CDR3 DNA reads TGTGCCAGCTCACCCTCCAGGACAGTTATTGAGCAGTTCTTC.

This clonotype was recorded at least ten times. This sequence joins TRBV6-1 and TRBJ1-5; tentative D call: TRBD1 (6 bases). There are 14 residues in the CDR3. The V gene's germline CDR1 is MNHNS and CDR2 SASEGT. Trimming cost V 4 bases and J 6 bases, with 13 bases left between them. As DNA, the CDR3 is TGTGCCAGCAGTGGGACAGTCGGTCCTCAGCCCCAGCATTTT. This encodes CASSGTVGPQPQHF.

Only a few counts were recorded for this clonotype. V is TRBV5-1 and J is TRBJ1-1; D may be TRBD1 (5 bases). V was pared by 4 bases and J by 3 bases, with 22 bases between. The CDR3 runs 17 residues. The germline gives CDR1 SGHRS, CDR2 YFSETQ. Here the CDR3 DNA reads TGCGCCAGCAGCCCGAGGATCGGGGGGGGAGGCGACACTGAAGCTTTCTTT. It is translated as CASSPRIGGGGDTEAFF.

The chain combines TRBV5-1 with TRBJ2-3; a weak D match, TRBD2 (7 bases). The length of the CDR3 is 13 residues. Germline CDR1 is SGHRS and CDR2 is YFSETQ. V was trimmed by 4 bases and J by 6 bases, leaving 12 bases between them. The CDR3 DNA is TGCGCCAGCAGCGAGGAGGGGGGGGATACGCAGTATTTT. It translates to CASSEEGGDTQYF.

The chain recombines TRBV27 with TRBJ1-1; D is possibly TRBD1 (5 bases). From germline, CDR1 is MNHEY and CDR2 SMNVEV (reference sequence). The CDR3 contains 16 residues. Trimming stripped 0 bases from V and 0 bases from J, with 11 bases between. The chain's CDR3 is CASSLSGQALNTEAFF. CDR3 coding DNA: TGTGCCAGCAGTTTATCGGGGCAGGCCCTGAACACTGAAGCTTTCTTT.